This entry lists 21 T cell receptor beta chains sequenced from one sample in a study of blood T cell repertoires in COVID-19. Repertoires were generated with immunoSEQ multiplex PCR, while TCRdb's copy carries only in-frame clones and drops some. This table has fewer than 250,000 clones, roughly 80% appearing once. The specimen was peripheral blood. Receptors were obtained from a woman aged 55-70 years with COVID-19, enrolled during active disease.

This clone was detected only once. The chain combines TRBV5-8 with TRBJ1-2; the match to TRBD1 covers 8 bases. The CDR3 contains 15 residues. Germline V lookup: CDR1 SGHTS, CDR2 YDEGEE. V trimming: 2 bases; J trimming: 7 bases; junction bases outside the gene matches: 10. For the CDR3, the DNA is TGTGCCAGCAGCTTCGAACAGGGGGTAATGAGTGGCTACACCTTC. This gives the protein CASSFEQGVMSGYTF.

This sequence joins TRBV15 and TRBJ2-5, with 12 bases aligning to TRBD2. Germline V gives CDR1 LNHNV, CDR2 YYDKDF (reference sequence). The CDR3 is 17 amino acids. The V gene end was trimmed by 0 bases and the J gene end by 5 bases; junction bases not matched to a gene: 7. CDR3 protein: CATSRDETSGRTETQYF. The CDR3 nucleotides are TGTGCCACCAGCAGAGATGAAACTAGCGGGAGGACTGAGACCCAGTACTTC.

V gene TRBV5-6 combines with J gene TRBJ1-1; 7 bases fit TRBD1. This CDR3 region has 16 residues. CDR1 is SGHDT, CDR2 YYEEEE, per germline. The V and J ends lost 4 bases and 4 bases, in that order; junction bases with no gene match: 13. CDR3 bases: TGTGCCAGCAGCGAGGACAGGCGGATTCGGGCCACTGAAGCTTTCTTT. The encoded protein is CASSEDRRIRATEAFF.

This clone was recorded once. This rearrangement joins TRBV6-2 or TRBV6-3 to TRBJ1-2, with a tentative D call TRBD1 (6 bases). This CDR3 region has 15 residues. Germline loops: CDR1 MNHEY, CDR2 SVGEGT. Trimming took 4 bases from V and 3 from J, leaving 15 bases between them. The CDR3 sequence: CASSFSGTPYYGYTF. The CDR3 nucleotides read TGTGCCAGCAGTTTCAGCGGGACACCTTACTATGGCTACACCTTC.

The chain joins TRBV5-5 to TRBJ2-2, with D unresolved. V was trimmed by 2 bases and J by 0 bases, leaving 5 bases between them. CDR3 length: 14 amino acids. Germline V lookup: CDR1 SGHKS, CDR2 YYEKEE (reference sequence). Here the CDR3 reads CASSFLANTGELFF. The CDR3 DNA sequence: TGTGCCAGCAGCTTTCTAGCGAACACCGGGGAGCTGTTTTTT.

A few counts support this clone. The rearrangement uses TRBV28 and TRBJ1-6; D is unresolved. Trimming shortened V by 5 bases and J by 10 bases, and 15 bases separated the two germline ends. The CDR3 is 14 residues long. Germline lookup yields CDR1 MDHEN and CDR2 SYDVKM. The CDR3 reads CASSPRNPGSPLHF. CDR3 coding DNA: TGTGCCAGCAGTCCTCGTAACCCGGGATCACCCCTCCACTTT.

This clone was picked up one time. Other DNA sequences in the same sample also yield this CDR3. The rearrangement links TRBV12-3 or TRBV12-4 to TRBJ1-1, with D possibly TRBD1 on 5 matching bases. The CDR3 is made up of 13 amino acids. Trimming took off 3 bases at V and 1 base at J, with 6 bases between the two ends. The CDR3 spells CASSFGQNTEAFF. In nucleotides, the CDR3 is TGTGCCAGCAGTTTCGGACAGAACACTGAAGCTTTCTTT.

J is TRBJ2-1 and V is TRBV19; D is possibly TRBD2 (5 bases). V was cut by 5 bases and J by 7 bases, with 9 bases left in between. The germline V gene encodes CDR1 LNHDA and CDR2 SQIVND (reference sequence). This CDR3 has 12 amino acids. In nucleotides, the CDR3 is TGTGCCAGTAGTCCGAGGGCGAATGAGCAGTTCTTC. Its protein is CASSPRANEQFF.

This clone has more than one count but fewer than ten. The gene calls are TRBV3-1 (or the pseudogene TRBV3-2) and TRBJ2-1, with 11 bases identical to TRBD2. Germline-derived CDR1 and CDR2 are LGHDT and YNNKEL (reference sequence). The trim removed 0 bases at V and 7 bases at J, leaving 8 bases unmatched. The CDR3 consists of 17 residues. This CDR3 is CASSQETSGAFENEQFF. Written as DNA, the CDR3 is TGTGCCAGCAGCCAAGAGACTAGCGGGGCCTTCGAGAATGAGCAGTTCTTC.

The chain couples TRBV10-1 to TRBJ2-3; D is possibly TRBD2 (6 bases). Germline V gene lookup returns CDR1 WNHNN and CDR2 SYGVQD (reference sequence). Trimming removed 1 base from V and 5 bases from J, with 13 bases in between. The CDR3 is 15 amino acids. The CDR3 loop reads CASSEFAWGLDTQYF. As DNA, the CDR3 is TGCGCCAGCAGTGAGTTCGCGTGGGGACTAGATACGCAGTATTTT.

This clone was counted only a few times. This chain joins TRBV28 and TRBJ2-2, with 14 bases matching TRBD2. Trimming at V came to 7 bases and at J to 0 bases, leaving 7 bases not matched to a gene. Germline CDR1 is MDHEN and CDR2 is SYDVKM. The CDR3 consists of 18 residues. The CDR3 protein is CASNSPGLAGANTGELFF. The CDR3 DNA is TGTGCCAGCAATTCACCGGGACTAGCGGGGGCGAACACCGGGGAGCTGTTTTTT.

CDR3 coding DNA: TGTGCCAGCAGCGCCCCTCCGCGGGACAGGGGGTCCAGTGAGCAGTTCTTC. Translation: CASSAPPRDRGSSEQFF. This sequence joins TRBV9 and TRBJ2-1; the match to TRBD1 covers 11 bases. J gave up 9 bases and V 3 bases, and 14 bases lay outside the gene matches. CDR1 and CDR2 (germline): SGDLS, YYNGEE. This CDR3 is built from 17 residues. The variable domain in full, completed from reference TRBV9 and TRBJ2-1, reads DSGVTQTPKHLITATGQRVTLRCSPRSGDLSVYWYQQSLDQGLQFLIQYYNGEERAKGNILERFSAQQFPDLHSELNLSSLELGDSALYFCASSAPPRDRGSSEQFFGPGTRLTVL.

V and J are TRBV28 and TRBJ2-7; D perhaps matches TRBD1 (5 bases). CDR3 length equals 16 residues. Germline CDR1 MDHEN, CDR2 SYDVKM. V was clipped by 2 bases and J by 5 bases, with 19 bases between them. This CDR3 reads CASSLGSGYGWNEQYV. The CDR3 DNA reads TGTGCCAGCAGTTTAGGGTCAGGGTATGGATGGAACGAGCAGTACGTC.

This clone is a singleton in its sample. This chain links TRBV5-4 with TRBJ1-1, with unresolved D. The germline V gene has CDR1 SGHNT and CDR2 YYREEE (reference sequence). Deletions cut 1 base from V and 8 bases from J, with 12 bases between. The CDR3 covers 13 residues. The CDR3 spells CASSLTSKREAFF. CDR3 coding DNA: TGTGCCAGCAGCTTGACCAGCAAGCGAGAAGCTTTCTTT.

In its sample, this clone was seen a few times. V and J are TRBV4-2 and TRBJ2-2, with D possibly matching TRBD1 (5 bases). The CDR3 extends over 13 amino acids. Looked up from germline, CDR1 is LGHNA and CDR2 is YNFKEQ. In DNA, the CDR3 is TGTGCGACTCGGGCTAAAGGGGCCGGGGAGCTGTTTTTT. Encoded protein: CATRAKGAGELFF.

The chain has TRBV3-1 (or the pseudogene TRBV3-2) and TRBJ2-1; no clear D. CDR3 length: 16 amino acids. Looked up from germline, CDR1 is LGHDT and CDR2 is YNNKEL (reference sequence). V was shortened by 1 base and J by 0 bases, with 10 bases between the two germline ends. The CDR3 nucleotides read TGTGCCAGCAGCCAAGGACTTGCTAGCTCCTACAATGAGCAGTTCTTC. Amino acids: CASSQGLASSYNEQFF.

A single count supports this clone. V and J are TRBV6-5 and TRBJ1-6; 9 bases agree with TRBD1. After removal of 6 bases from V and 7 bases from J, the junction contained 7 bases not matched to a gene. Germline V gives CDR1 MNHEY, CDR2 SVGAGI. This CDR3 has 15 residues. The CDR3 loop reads CASRLGQGGNSPLHF. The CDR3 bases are TGTGCCAGCAGGTTGGGACAGGGTGGCAATTCACCCCTCCACTTT.

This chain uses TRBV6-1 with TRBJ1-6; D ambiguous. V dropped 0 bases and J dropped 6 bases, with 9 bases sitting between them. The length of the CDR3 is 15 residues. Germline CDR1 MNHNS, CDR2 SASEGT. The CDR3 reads CASSEAYQANSPLHF. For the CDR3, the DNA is TGTGCCAGCAGTGAAGCGTATCAGGCTAATTCACCCCTCCACTTT.

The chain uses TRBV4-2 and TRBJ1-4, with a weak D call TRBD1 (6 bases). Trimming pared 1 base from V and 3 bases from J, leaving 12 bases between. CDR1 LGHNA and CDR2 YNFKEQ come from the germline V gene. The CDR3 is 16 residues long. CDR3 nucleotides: TGTGCCAGCAGCCAAGGGCGACAGGAACCTAATGAAAAACTGTTTTTT. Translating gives CASSQGRQEPNEKLFF.

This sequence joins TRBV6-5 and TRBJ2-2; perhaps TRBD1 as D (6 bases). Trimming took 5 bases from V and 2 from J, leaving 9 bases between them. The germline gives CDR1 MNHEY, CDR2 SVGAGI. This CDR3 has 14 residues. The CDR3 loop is CASSQGPNTGELFF. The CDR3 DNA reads TGTGCCAGCAGTCAGGGGCCTAACACCGGGGAGCTGTTTTTT.

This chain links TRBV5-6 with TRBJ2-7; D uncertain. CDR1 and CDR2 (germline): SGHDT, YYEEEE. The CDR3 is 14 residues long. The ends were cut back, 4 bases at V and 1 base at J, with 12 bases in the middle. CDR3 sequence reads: CASSQTGLSYEQYV. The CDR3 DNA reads TGTGCCAGCAGCCAGACGGGTCTTTCCTACGAGCAGTACGTC.